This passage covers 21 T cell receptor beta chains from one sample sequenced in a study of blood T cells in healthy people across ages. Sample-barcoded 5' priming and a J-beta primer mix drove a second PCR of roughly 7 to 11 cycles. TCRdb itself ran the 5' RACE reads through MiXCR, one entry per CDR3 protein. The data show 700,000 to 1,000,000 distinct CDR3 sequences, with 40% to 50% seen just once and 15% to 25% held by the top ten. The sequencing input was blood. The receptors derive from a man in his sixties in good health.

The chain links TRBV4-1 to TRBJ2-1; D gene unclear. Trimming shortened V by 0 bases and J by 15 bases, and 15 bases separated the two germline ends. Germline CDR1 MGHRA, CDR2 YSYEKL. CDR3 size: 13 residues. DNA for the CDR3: TGCGCCAGCAGCCAAGAGCTTAGGGTAGATCCGTTCTTC. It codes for CASSQELRVDPFF.

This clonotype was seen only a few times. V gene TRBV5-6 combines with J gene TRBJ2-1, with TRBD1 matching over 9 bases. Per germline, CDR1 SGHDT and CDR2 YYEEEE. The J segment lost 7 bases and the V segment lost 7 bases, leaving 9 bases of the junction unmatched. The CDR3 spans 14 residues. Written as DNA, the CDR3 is TGTGCCAGCGCCGGCCCCGGACAGGGGAATGAGCAGTTCTTC. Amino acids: CASAGPGQGNEQFF.

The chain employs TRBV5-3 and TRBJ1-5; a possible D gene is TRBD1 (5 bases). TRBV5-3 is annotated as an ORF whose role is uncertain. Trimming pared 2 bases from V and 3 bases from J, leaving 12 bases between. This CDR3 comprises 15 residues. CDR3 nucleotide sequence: TGTGCCAGAAGCTTAGACCACAGGTCCAATCAGCCCCAGCATTTT. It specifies CARSLDHRSNQPQHF.

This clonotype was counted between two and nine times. The CDR3 spells CSARDRGSRTDTQYF. The CDR3 region has the DNA TGCAGTGCTAGAGATCGTGGGTCTAGAACAGATACGCAGTATTTT. The chain couples TRBV20-1 to TRBJ2-3; D is uncertain. V was cut by 0 bases and J by 3 bases, with 13 bases left in between. This CDR3 spans 15 amino acids. Germline lookup yields CDR1 DFQATT and CDR2 SNEGSKA (reference sequence).

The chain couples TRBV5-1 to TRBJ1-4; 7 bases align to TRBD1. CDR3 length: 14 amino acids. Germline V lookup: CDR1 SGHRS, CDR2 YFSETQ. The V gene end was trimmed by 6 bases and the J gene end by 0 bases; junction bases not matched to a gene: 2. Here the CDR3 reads CASNRGATNEKLFF. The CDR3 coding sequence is TGCGCCAGCAACAGGGGTGCAACTAATGAAAAACTGTTTTTT.

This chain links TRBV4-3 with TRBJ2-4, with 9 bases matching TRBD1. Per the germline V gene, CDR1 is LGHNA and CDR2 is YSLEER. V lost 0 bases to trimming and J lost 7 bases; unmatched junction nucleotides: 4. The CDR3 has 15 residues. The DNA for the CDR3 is TGCGCCAGCAGCCAAGATACAGGGGGCATGAACATTCAGTACTTC. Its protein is CASSQDTGGMNIQYF.

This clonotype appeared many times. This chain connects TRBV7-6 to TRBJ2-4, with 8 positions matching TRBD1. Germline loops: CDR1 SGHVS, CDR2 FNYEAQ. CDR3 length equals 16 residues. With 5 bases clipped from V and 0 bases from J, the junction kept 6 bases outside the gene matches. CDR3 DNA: TGTGCCAGCAGCCCTGACAGGGGTTTAGCCAAAAACATTCAGTACTTC. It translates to CASSPDRGLAKNIQYF.

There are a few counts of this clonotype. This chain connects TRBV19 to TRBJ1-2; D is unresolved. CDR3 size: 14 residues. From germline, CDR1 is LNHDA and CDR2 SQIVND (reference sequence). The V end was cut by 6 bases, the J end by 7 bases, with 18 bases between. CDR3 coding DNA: TGTGCCAGTAGGGAAAGGGATGCTTCGGTTGGCTACACCTTC. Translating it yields CASRERDASVGYTF.

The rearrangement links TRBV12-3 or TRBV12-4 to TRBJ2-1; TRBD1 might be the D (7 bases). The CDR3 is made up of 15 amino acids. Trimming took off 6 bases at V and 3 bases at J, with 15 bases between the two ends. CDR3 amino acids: CASRLQGRDYNEQFF. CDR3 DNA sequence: TGTGCCAGCAGGCTACAGGGGCGGGACTACAATGAGCAGTTCTTC.

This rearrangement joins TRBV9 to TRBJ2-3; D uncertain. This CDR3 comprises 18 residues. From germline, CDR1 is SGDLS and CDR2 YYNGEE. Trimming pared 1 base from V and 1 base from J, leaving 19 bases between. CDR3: CASSVSETARPGTDTQYF. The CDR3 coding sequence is TGTGCCAGCAGCGTAAGTGAGACCGCCCGTCCGGGCACAGATACGCAGTATTTT.

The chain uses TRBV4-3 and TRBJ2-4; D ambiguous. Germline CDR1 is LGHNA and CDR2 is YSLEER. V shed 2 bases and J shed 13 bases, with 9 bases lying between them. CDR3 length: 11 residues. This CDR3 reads CASSQTPKQYF. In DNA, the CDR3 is TGCGCCAGCAGCCAAACCCCGAAGCAGTACTTC.

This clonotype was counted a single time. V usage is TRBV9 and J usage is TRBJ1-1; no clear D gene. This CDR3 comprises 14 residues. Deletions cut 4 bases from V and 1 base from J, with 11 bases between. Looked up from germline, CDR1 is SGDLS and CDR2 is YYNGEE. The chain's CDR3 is CASSKRWRNTEAFF. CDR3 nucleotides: TGTGCCAGCAGCAAACGGTGGCGGAACACTGAAGCTTTCTTT.

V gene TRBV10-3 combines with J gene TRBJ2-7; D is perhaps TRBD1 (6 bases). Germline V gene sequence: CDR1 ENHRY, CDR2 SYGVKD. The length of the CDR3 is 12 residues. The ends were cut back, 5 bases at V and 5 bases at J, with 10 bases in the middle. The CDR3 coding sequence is TGTGCCATCAGTAACAACAGGGACGAGCAGTACTTC. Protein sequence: CAISNNRDEQYF.

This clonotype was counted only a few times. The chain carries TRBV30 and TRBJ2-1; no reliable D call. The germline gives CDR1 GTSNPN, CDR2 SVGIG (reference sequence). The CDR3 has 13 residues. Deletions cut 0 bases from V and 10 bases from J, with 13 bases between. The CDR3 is CAWSVPGTREQFF. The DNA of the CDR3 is TGTGCCTGGAGTGTGCCTGGAACTCGAGAGCAGTTCTTC. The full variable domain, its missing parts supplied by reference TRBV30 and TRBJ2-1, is SQTIHQWPATLVQPVGSPLSLECTVEGTSNPNLYWYRQAAGRGLQLLFYSVGIGQISSEVPQNLSASRPQDRQFILSSKKLLLSDSGFYLCAWSVPGTREQFFGPGTRLTVL.

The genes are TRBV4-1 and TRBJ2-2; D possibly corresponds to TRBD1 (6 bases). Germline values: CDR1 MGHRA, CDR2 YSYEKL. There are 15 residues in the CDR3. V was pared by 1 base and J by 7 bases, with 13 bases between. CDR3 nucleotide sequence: TGCGCCAGCAGCCAAGCCTCAGGGGTCGGCGGGGAGCTGTTTTTT. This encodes CASSQASGVGGELFF.

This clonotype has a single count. CDR3 DNA: TGTGCCAGCAGACGCCGTATAGGGACTTACGAGCAGTACTTC. It encodes CASRRRIGTYEQYF. J is TRBJ2-7 and V is TRBV5-5; the D gene is possibly TRBD2 (6 bases). The CDR3 extends over 14 amino acids. V gave up 5 bases and J gave up 4 bases, with 16 bases separating them. Germline V gives CDR1 SGHKS, CDR2 YYEKEE (reference sequence).

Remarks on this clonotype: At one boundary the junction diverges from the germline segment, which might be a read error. CDR3 bases: TGTGCCACCAAAAGACAGGGGGCCAACTCTGGGACCAACGTCCTGACTTTC. Encoded protein: CATKRQGANSGTNVLTF. This rearrangement joins TRBV5-6 to TRBJ2-6; 10 nucleotides line up with TRBD1. The germline gives CDR1 SGHDT, CDR2 YYEEEE. The CDR3 extends over 17 amino acids. Based on the CDR3 plus reference TRBV5-6 and TRBJ2-6, the full variable domain is DAGVTQSPTHLIKTRGQQVTLRCSPKSGHDTVSWYQQALGQGPQFIFQYYEEEERQRGNFPDRFSGHQFPNYSSELNVNALLLGDSALYLCATKRQGANSGTNVLTFGAGSRLTVL.

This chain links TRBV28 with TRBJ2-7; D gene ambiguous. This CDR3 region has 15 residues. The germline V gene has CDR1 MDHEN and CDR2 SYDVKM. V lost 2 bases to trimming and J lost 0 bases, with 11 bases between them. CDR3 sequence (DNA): TGTGCCAGCAGTTTAGGTCAGCCGAGCTCCTACGAGCAGTACTTC. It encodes CASSLGQPSSYEQYF.

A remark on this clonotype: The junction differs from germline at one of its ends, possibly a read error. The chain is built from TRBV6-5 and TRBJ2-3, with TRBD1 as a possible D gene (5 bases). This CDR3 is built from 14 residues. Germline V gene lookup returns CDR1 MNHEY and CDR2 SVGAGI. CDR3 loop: CASSQLRGTDTRYF. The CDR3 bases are TGTGCCAGCAGTCAACTAAGGGGCACAGATACGCGGTATTTT.

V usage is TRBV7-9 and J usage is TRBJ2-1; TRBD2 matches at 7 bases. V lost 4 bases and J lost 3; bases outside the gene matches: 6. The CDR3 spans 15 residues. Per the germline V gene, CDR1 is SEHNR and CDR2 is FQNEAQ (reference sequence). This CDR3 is CASSSGTIIYNEQFF. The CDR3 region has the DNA TGTGCCAGCAGCTCCGGGACTATCATCTACAATGAGCAGTTCTTC.

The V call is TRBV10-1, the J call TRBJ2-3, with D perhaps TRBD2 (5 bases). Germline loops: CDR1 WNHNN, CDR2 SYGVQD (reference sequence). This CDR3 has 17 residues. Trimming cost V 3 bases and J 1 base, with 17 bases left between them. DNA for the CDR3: TGCGCCAGCAGTGACCCAAGACTAAGCCCCGGCACAGATACGCAGTATTTT. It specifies CASSDPRLSPGTDTQYF.